This T cell receptor (beta chain) is from a study of T cell responses to AZD1222 COVID-19 vaccine. Data came from immunoSEQ multiplex PCR; TCRdb stores just in-frame clones and leaves some out. The sample holds some 150,000 clones, 85% to 90% seen once. V was clipped by 7 bases and J by 0 bases, with 14 bases between them. The CDR3 runs to 14 residues. Germline CDR1 and CDR2: SQVTM and ANQGSEA. Sample: peripheral blood, taken 28 days after the second AZD1222 dose. The source of this sequence is an adult who received the AZD1222 COVID-19 vaccine. The chain is built from TRBV29-1 and TRBJ2-3; D unclear. The CDR3, as DNA: TGCAGCGCCGATCAGCGATTTAGCACAGATACGCAGTATTTT. Amino acid sequence: CSADQRFSTDTQYF.